A single sample is the source of the 30 T cell receptor beta chains below, sequenced in a study of control samples from healthy donors and cancer patients (dated by TCRdb to the early 2020s). The library came from the immunoSEQ multiplex PCR assay. TCRdb obtained this table from immuneACCESS and retained in-frame rearrangements with V and J assigned. These tables miss some clones; where compared with another copy, unresolved V genes account for less than half of the shortfall, and the remainder is unexplained. This sample has 79,000 or so clones in its table, and 70% to 90% of those were observed once. The ten largest clonotypes hold about 10% of the sample. The sequencing input was PBMCs. These receptor sequences come from a woman aged 45-59 years with colorectal cancer.

V gene TRBV28 combines with J gene TRBJ1-6; 7 positions match TRBD1. The CDR3 is 16 amino acids. With V trimmed by 4 bases and J by 2 bases, 5 bases remained unmatched. CDR1 is MDHEN, CDR2 SYDVKM, per germline. In DNA form, the CDR3 reads TGTGCCAGCAGTTCCCGGACAGGAGCCTATAATTCACCCCTCCACTTT. Protein product: CASSSRTGAYNSPLHF.

This sequence joins TRBV7-8 and TRBJ2-2, with TRBD2 identical over 8 bases. Trimming cost V 2 bases and J 3 bases; bases outside gene matches: 2. There are 15 residues in the CDR3. Germline V CDR1 and CDR2: SGHVS, FQNEAQ. In DNA, the CDR3 is TGTGCCAGCAGCTTAACCGGGGGGGACACCGGGGAGCTGTTTTTT. It yields the protein CASSLTGGDTGELFF.

The gene calls are TRBV6-2 or TRBV6-3 and TRBJ2-7, with 10 bases lining up with TRBD1. The CDR3 loop spans 16 amino acids. Germline CDR1 is MNHEY and CDR2 is SVGEGT. The junction had 11 bases not matched to a gene; V was cut back by 2 bases and J by 7 bases. CDR3 residues: CASSYVSTGGPREQYV. CDR3 nucleotides: TGTGCCAGCAGTTACGTGTCGACAGGGGGCCCGAGGGAGCAGTACGTC.

The CDR3 region has the DNA TGCAGCGTTGGGGATTCTGGAAACACCATATATTTT. It specifies CSVGDSGNTIYF. The gene calls are TRBV29-1 and TRBJ1-3; the D is unclear. The CDR3 has 12 amino acids. The germline V and J ends were trimmed by 4 bases and 1 base, with 5 bases remaining between them. Germline V gene sequence: CDR1 SQVTM, CDR2 ANQGSEA.

This chain joins TRBV10-3 and TRBJ2-3, with a weak D call TRBD2 (5 bases). V was clipped by 10 bases and J by 0 bases, with 14 bases between them. The V gene's germline CDR1 is ENHRY and CDR2 SYGVKD. The CDR3 runs to 14 residues. CDR3 nucleotide sequence: TGTGCCACGCTACTAGGGATTAGCACAGATACGCAGTATTTT. Translated: CATLLGISTDTQYF.

The chain uses TRBV27 and TRBJ1-6, with TRBD1 matching over 11 bases. This CDR3 comprises 19 residues. V was clipped by 7 bases and J by 7 bases; unmatched bases: 18. The germline gives CDR1 MNHEY, CDR2 SMNVEV (reference sequence). The CDR3 sequence: CASTARTGGQRWLNSPLHF. The CDR3 DNA follows: TGTGCCAGCACCGCTCGGACAGGGGGCCAGAGGTGGTTAAATTCACCCCTCCACTTT.

J is TRBJ2-6 and V is TRBV28, with a possible D match to TRBD1 (5 bases). Germline CDR1 is MDHEN and CDR2 is SYDVKM. V was pared by 4 bases and J by 0 bases, with 7 bases between. The CDR3 is 15 residues long. The CDR3 DNA follows: TGTGCCAGCAGTTCAGGGTCCTCTGGGGCCAACGTCCTGACTTTC. It is translated as CASSSGSSGANVLTF. Filled out from reference TRBV28 and TRBJ2-6, the complete variable domain reads DVKVTQSSRYLVKRTGEKVFLECVQDMDHENMFWYRQDPGLGLRLIYFSYDVKMKEKGDIPEGYSVSREKKERFSLILESASTNQTSMYLCASSSGSSGANVLTFGAGSRLTVL.

The V gene is TRBV21-1, the J gene TRBJ2-7; the table names TRBD1, a call not compared with the DNA. TRBV21-1 is termed a pseudogene. The CDR3 runs 15 residues. The CDR3 region has the DNA TGTGCCAGCAGCAAAGGAGTCGGACAGGACTACGAGCAGTACGTC. It codes for CASSKGVGQDYEQYV.

This clone has just a few counts. The V gene is TRBV2, the J gene TRBJ2-5; 10 positions agree with TRBD1. Germline values: CDR1 SNHLY, CDR2 FYNNEI. Trimming took 4 bases from V and 3 from J; bases not matched to a gene: 11. This CDR3 is built from 17 residues. CDR3 nucleotide sequence: TGTGCCAGCAGTGCGTCGTTATGGGACAGGGGTGAAGAGACCCAGTACTTC. It specifies CASSASLWDRGEETQYF.

The gene calls are TRBV11-3 and TRBJ2-3, with 16 bases aligning to TRBD2. CDR1 is SGHNT, CDR2 YENEEA, per germline. Trimming took 4 bases from V and 4 from J; bases not matched to a gene: 2. The CDR3 has 16 residues. CDR3 protein: CASSSGLAGGPDTQYF. The CDR3 DNA follows: TGTGCCAGCAGCTCGGGACTAGCGGGGGGGCCAGATACGCAGTATTTT.

V is TRBV19 and J is TRBJ1-1; a possible D gene is TRBD1 (5 bases). CDR1 and CDR2 from the germline V gene are LNHDA and SQIVND (reference sequence). Trimming removed 7 bases at V and 1 base at J, with 10 bases between. The CDR3 is made up of 13 amino acids. CDR3 sequence: CASTRQSNTEAFF. The CDR3 DNA reads as TGTGCCAGTACCCGACAGTCGAACACTGAAGCTTTCTTT. Combining the CDR3 with reference TRBV19 and TRBJ1-1 gives the whole variable domain DGGITQSPKYLFRKEGQNVTLSCEQNLNHDAMYWYRQDPGQGLRLIYYSQIVNDFQKGDIAEGYSVSREKKESFPLTVTSAQKNPTAFYLCASTRQSNTEAFFGQGTRLTVV.

This clone turned up a few times. The chain uses TRBV15 and TRBJ1-5, with TRBD1 matching over 7 bases. V shed 3 bases, J shed 4 bases, and the junction held 3 bases outside the gene matches. This CDR3 contains 14 residues. In germline, CDR1 is LNHNV, CDR2 YYDKDF (reference sequence). The CDR3 protein is CATSSDRDNQPQHF. The CDR3 region has the DNA TGTGCCACCAGCAGCGACAGGGATAATCAGCCCCAGCATTTT.

The rearrangement uses TRBV24-1 and TRBJ2-2; D possibly uses TRBD1 or TRBD2 (7 bases each). Germline V lookup: CDR1 KGHDR, CDR2 SFDVKD. This CDR3 contains 16 residues. The V end lost 1 base, the J end lost 5 bases, and 13 bases lay between the germline ends. CDR3 in amino acids: CATSDLRQGGTGELFF. Written as DNA, the CDR3 is TGTGCCACCAGTGATTTAAGACAGGGAGGGACCGGGGAGCTGTTTTTT.

The chain joins TRBV7-2 to TRBJ1-2; tentatively, D is TRBD1 (6 bases). The V end lost 5 bases, the J end lost 4 bases, and 23 bases lay between the germline ends. The CDR3 totals 17 residues. Per the germline V gene, CDR1 is SGHTA and CDR2 is FQGNSA. The CDR3 DNA reads as TGTGCCAGCAGCCCGGCCGGGACATCCTTTATCGGCTATGGCTACACCTTC. Amino acids: CASSPAGTSFIGYGYTF.

This chain connects TRBV6-2 or TRBV6-3 to TRBJ2-3; 9 positions agree with TRBD2. The CDR3 loop spans 17 amino acids. Germline V gene sequence: CDR1 MNHEY, CDR2 SVGEGT. V was clipped by 4 bases and J by 6 bases; unmatched bases: 14. CDR3 sequence reads: CASSSYPASGERDTQYF. The CDR3 coding sequence is TGTGCCAGCAGTTCCTACCCCGCTAGCGGGGAGCGGGATACGCAGTATTTT.

This chain links TRBV2 with TRBJ2-5, with D perhaps TRBD2 (6 bases). This CDR3 is built from 15 residues. The V and J ends lost 5 bases and 1 base respectively, with 14 bases between them. The germline gives CDR1 SNHLY, CDR2 FYNNEI. CDR3 in amino acids: CASSRRGLGQETQYF. The CDR3 region has the DNA TGTGCCAGCAGTCGGCGGGGTCTTGGCCAAGAGACCCAGTACTTC.

The J gene is TRBJ1-1, the V gene TRBV19; D may be TRBD1 (5 bases). Germline V gene sequence: CDR1 LNHDA, CDR2 SQIVND (reference sequence). V gave up 5 bases and J gave up 3 bases, with 10 bases separating them. This CDR3 has 13 residues. CDR3 in DNA: TGTGCCAGTAGTGCGGGCAGGGACACTGAAGCTTTCTTT. Protein: CASSAGRDTEAFF.

The CDR3 protein is CASSEAGLSPLHF. The CDR3 DNA is TGTGCCAGCAGTGAAGCTGGCCTTTCACCCCTCCACTTT. V usage is TRBV6-1 and J usage is TRBJ1-6, with unresolved D. With 0 bases removed from V and 9 bases from J, the gap between germline ends came to 6 bases. Looked up from germline, CDR1 is MNHNS and CDR2 is SASEGT. The CDR3 extends over 13 amino acids.

V usage is TRBV10-1 and J usage is TRBJ2-3; D not resolved. V was clipped by 5 bases and J by 1 base, with 4 bases between them. Germline V CDR1 and CDR2: WNHNN, SYGVQD (reference sequence). This CDR3 has 12 residues. The CDR3 loop is CASSTGTDTQYF. CDR3 DNA sequence: TGCGCCAGCAGTACGGGCACAGATACGCAGTATTTT.

The chain links TRBV28 to TRBJ2-7; D may be TRBD2 (7 bases). CDR3 length equals 16 residues. V lost 6 bases, J lost 4 bases, and 22 bases lay in between. Germline V gene lookup returns CDR1 MDHEN and CDR2 SYDVKM. The DNA of the CDR3 is TGTGCCAGCAGGGGCCGGCGGGGGCGAGGAACTTACGAGCAGTACGTC. Its protein is CASRGRRGRGTYEQYV.

This sequence joins TRBV30 and TRBJ1-6; D remains ambiguous. The CDR3 covers 12 residues. Trimming removed 0 bases at V and 7 bases at J, with 4 bases between. CDR1 GTSNPN and CDR2 SVGIG come from the germline V gene (reference sequence). The CDR3 loop is CAWSVGNSPLHF. The CDR3 nucleotides are TGTGCCTGGAGTGTCGGGAATTCACCCCTCCACTTT. Using reference TRBV30 and TRBJ1-6 for the parts outside the CDR3, the full variable domain is SQTIHQWPATLVQPVGSPLSLECTVEGTSNPNLYWYRQAAGRGLQLLFYSVGIGQISSEVPQNLSASRPQDRQFILSSKKLLLSDSGFYLCAWSVGNSPLHFGNGTRLTVT.

The chain is built from TRBV2 and TRBJ1-2, with D perhaps matching TRBD1 (6 bases). Between the trimmed V and J ends, which lost 3 bases and 2 bases, there was a span of 13 bases. The CDR3 spans 15 residues. The germline CDR1 and CDR2 sequences are SNHLY and FYNNEI. CDR3 sequence reads: CASSEGAPGNYGYTF. CDR3 nucleotides: TGTGCCAGCAGTGAGGGGGCCCCGGGGAACTATGGCTACACCTTC.

The chain has TRBV3-1 (or the pseudogene TRBV3-2) and TRBJ2-2, with D perhaps being TRBD1 or TRBD2 (7 bases each). There are 15 residues in the CDR3. Per the germline V gene, CDR1 is LGHDT and CDR2 is YNNKEL (reference sequence). The V end lost 3 bases, the J end lost 13 bases, and 21 bases lay between the germline ends. The CDR3 here is CASSQAGGDPGTLFF. CDR3 in DNA: TGTGCCAGCAGCCAGGCAGGGGGGGACCCGGGGACGCTGTTTTTT.

The chain is built from TRBV28 and TRBJ1-2; D possibly corresponds to TRBD1 (5 bases). This CDR3 contains 14 residues. Germline V lookup: CDR1 MDHEN, CDR2 SYDVKM. V was trimmed by 6 bases and J by 5 bases, leaving 16 bases between them. CDR3 residues: CASRTPGPRYGYTF. The CDR3 coding sequence is TGTGCCAGCAGGACACCGGGACCCAGGTATGGCTACACCTTC.

DNA for the CDR3: TGTGCCAGCAGCTTAGGGGCCAATTCACCCCTCCACTTT. It yields the protein CASSLGANSPLHF. The chain combines TRBV7-2 with TRBJ1-6; D is undetermined. V was clipped by 1 base and J by 7 bases, with 5 bases between them. The CDR3 loop spans 13 amino acids. In germline, CDR1 is SGHTA, CDR2 FQGNSA.

This chain uses TRBV19 with TRBJ2-1; the D call may be TRBD1 or TRBD2 (5 bases each). Germline CDR1 and CDR2: LNHDA and SQIVND (reference sequence). The CDR3 runs 15 residues. Trimming took off 5 bases at V and 5 bases at J, with 16 bases between the two ends. CDR3 nucleotides: TGTGCCAGTAGTGATCAACCCGGGACCCACAATGAGCAGTTCTTC. Protein product: CASSDQPGTHNEQFF.

V is TRBV27 and J is TRBJ1-4, with D maybe TRBD1 (5 bases). Germline CDR1 MNHEY, CDR2 SMNVEV (reference sequence). The CDR3 spans 15 residues. V lost 5 bases and J lost 2, with 12 bases in between. CDR3 region: CASSGMGRTNEKLFF. Here the CDR3 DNA reads TGTGCCAGCAGTGGGATGGGGCGGACTAATGAAAAACTGTTTTTT.

This clone occurred once. This CDR3 is also generated by other DNA sequences in the sample. The V call is TRBV5-1, the J call TRBJ1-1; D gene unclear. This CDR3 has 14 residues. Germline loops: CDR1 SGHRS, CDR2 YFSETQ. With 0 bases removed from V and 4 bases from J, the gap between germline ends came to 10 bases. Written as DNA, the CDR3 is TGCGCCAGCAGCTTGGCCGGGGAGGGCACTGAAGCTTTCTTT. Translated, it gives CASSLAGEGTEAFF.

This rearrangement joins TRBV4-3 to TRBJ2-1, with D perhaps being TRBD1 or TRBD2 (5 bases each). CDR3 length: 14 amino acids. Germline CDR1 is LGHNA and CDR2 is YSLEER. Trimming took 1 base from V and 8 from J, leaving 12 bases between them. The CDR3 loop reads CASSQGKGSDEQFF. The CDR3 nucleotides read TGCGCCAGCAGCCAAGGAAAGGGGAGCGATGAGCAGTTCTTC.

This clone appeared a single time. V gene TRBV23-1 combines with J gene TRBJ2-3; no definite D call. TRBV23-1 qualifies as an ORF whose function is uncertain. With 1 base removed from V and 7 bases from J, the gap between germline ends came to 15 bases. The CDR3 covers 15 residues. The CDR3 coding sequence is TGCGCCAGCAGTCAATGCCCCGAGGTTCTTAATACGCAGTATTTT. This translates into CASSQCPEVLNTQYF.